Shown below are 19 T cell receptor beta chains from a single sample sequenced in a study of T-cell reconstitution after alpha-beta-depleted transplantation in children. It was with unique molecular identifiers that the TCRbeta library was prepared. Each CDR3 protein is one row after TCRdb ran MiXCR on the PCR reads. The sample yields 610,000 or so distinct CDR3 sequences, roughly a quarter seen once. This specimen was PBMCs, taken before TCRalphabeta/CD19-depleted stem cell transplant. Receptors were obtained from a boy under three years old with Wiskott-Aldrich syndrome, due to receive a stem cell transplant.

The chain recombines TRBV18 with TRBJ2-1, with 8 bases matching TRBD2. Germline lookup yields CDR1 KGHSH and CDR2 LQKENI. CDR3 length equals 15 residues. V lost 1 base to trimming and J lost 5 bases; unmatched junction nucleotides: 4. The CDR3 here is CASSPRGTSNNEQFF. CDR3 in DNA: TGTGCCAGCTCACCACGAGGGACTAGTAACAATGAGCAGTTCTTC.

The genes are TRBV12-3 or TRBV12-4 and TRBJ2-7, with 8 bases fitting TRBD1. This CDR3 contains 15 residues. Trimming removed 3 bases from V and 7 bases from J; junction bases left unmatched: 11. This CDR3 is CASSFPPGGREEQYF. DNA of the CDR3: TGTGCCAGCAGTTTCCCACCAGGGGGCCGGGAAGAGCAGTACTTC.

This chain connects TRBV20-1 to TRBJ2-1, with D possibly being TRBD2 (6 bases). Germline CDR1 is DFQATT and CDR2 is SNEGSKA (reference sequence). V lost 3 bases and J lost 9, with 15 bases in between. The CDR3 sequence is 13 residues long. The CDR3 nucleotides read TGCAGTGCTAGTCCCAGGGTGGGAGGTGAGCAGTTCTTC. Translating it yields CSASPRVGGEQFF.

This chain connects TRBV27 to TRBJ1-2; 7 bases fit TRBD1. CDR3 length: 16 residues. CDR1 is MNHEY and CDR2 is SMNVEV in the germline V gene (reference sequence). After removal of 6 bases from V and 4 bases from J, the junction contained 14 bases not matched to a gene. The DNA for the CDR3 is TGTGCCAGCAGAATCGGGACAGATCGATCCGGCTATGGCTACACCTTC. It codes for CASRIGTDRSGYGYTF.

V gene TRBV10-3 combines with J gene TRBJ2-5, with TRBD1 as a possible D gene (6 bases). CDR1 is ENHRY and CDR2 is SYGVKD in the germline V gene. V was clipped by 3 bases and J by 5 bases, with 13 bases between them. The CDR3 has 14 residues. For the CDR3, the DNA is TGTGCCATCAGTGACACATCAAGGGGGGAGACCCAGTACTTC. It is translated as CAISDTSRGETQYF.

The rearrangement joins TRBV21-1 to TRBJ2-4. TRBV21-1 corresponds to a pseudogene. The CDR3 contains 17 residues. CDR3 bases: TGTGCCAGCAGCAAAGCATTCACAGGGGTAGCCAAAAACATTCAGTACTTC. Its protein product is CASSKAFTGVAKNIQYF.

This clonotype has only a few counts. The J gene is TRBJ2-3, the V gene TRBV5-4; 7 positions match TRBD2. V was clipped by 2 bases and J by 1 base; unmatched bases: 4. The CDR3 consists of 15 residues. From germline, CDR1 is SGHNT and CDR2 YYREEE (reference sequence). The CDR3 coding sequence is TGTGCCAGCAGCTTTGGCGGGAGAGGCACAGATACGCAGTATTTT. Its protein is CASSFGGRGTDTQYF.

CDR3 in amino acids: CSAIRGRDEQFF. CDR3 sequence (DNA): TGCAGTGCTATTCGCGGGAGGGATGAGCAGTTCTTC. This sequence joins TRBV20-1 and TRBJ2-1, with 9 bases matching TRBD2. Germline V gives CDR1 DFQATT, CDR2 SNEGSKA (reference sequence). The CDR3 has 12 residues. Trimming at V came to 4 bases and at J to 8 bases, leaving 3 bases not matched to a gene.

The genes are TRBV5-1 and TRBJ2-5; 7 nucleotides line up with TRBD2. Per the germline V gene, CDR1 is SGHRS and CDR2 is YFSETQ. This CDR3 has 17 residues. The trim removed 0 bases at V and 0 bases at J, leaving 8 bases unmatched. The DNA of the CDR3 is TGCGCCAGCAGCTTGGAGCTGTCGGCGGGAGACCAAGAGACCCAGTACTTC. It encodes CASSLELSAGDQETQYF.

This clonotype was observed a handful of times. DNA of the CDR3: TGCAGCGTTAGGGTTCGGACAGGGCAAGACCTGTACTTC. Its protein product is CSVRVRTGQDLYF. The V gene is TRBV29-1, the J gene TRBJ2-7; the match to TRBD1 covers 8 bases. Per the germline V gene, CDR1 is SQVTM and CDR2 is ANQGSEA. V gave up 5 bases and J gave up 12 bases; unmatched junction bases: 15. CDR3 length equals 13 residues.

This clonotype was picked up a small number of times. The chain is built from TRBV6-2 or TRBV6-3 and TRBJ2-1; either TRBD1 or TRBD2 may fit D (5 bases each). The V gene lost 11 bases and the J gene lost 0 bases, with 17 bases spanning the gap. Germline lookup yields CDR1 MNHEY and CDR2 SVGEGT. This CDR3 has 15 amino acids. As DNA, the CDR3 is TGTGCCTCCATGGGGACGAGATTCTCCTACAATGAGCAGTTCTTC. Its translation is CASMGTRFSYNEQFF.

The rearrangement links TRBV20-1 to TRBJ1-4, with a possible D match to TRBD1 (6 bases). V lost 5 bases, J lost 5 bases, and 15 bases lay in between. Germline values: CDR1 DFQATT, CDR2 SNEGSKA (reference sequence). CDR3 length: 14 residues. The DNA of the CDR3 is TGCAGTGCTCCCCAAGGGGGAGGGAATGAAAAACTGTTTTTT. Translation gives CSAPQGGGNEKLFF.

The J gene is TRBJ2-5, the V gene TRBV7-9, with 9 bases lining up with TRBD1. Losses at the gene ends were 3 bases for V and 3 bases for J; bases not matched to a gene: 8. The CDR3 is 16 residues long. In germline, CDR1 is SEHNR, CDR2 FQNEAQ (reference sequence). CDR3: CASSFSGTGKKETQYF. CDR3 nucleotides: TGTGCCAGCAGCTTCTCCGGGACAGGGAAGAAAGAGACCCAGTACTTC.

This clonotype was seen many times. The J gene is TRBJ2-1, the V gene TRBV5-1, with TRBD2 as a possible D gene (6 bases). V was clipped by 2 bases and J by 10 bases, with 25 bases between them. Germline CDR1 SGHRS, CDR2 YFSETQ. The CDR3 is 17 amino acids. CDR3 sequence: CASSLGSGGVYGGEQFF. Written as DNA, the CDR3 is TGCGCCAGCAGCTTAGGGAGCGGCGGAGTCTATGGAGGGGAGCAGTTCTTC.

Written as DNA, the CDR3 is TGCGCCAGCAGCCAGGCCGAGCGGGGCCTCACAGATACGCAGTATTTT. It codes for CASSQAERGLTDTQYF. V usage is TRBV4-1 and J usage is TRBJ2-3; 7 nucleotides align to TRBD2. J was trimmed by 2 bases and V by 3 bases; bases with no gene match: 8. Germline V CDR1 and CDR2: MGHRA, YSYEKL. This CDR3 is 16 amino acids long.

This sequence joins TRBV5-1 and TRBJ2-2; 8 bases are a match to TRBD1. The CDR3 runs 15 residues. Germline CDR1 is SGHRS and CDR2 is YFSETQ. V shed 8 bases, J shed 5 bases, and the junction held 11 bases outside the gene matches. Here the CDR3 DNA reads TGCGCCAGTAGAAAGACAGGGGTTAATACCGGGGAGCTGTTTTTT. It specifies CASRKTGVNTGELFF.

In its sample, this clonotype was seen a few times. The genes are TRBV29-1 and TRBJ1-1, with D uncertain. V gave up 3 bases and J gave up 8 bases, with 10 bases separating them. Germline values: CDR1 SQVTM, CDR2 ANQGSEA. The CDR3 has 11 amino acids. CDR3 sequence: CSVDRSGEAFF. DNA for the CDR3: TGCAGCGTTGATCGTTCGGGGGAAGCTTTCTTT.

V is TRBV29-1 and J is TRBJ2-7; D is perhaps TRBD2 (5 bases). This CDR3 spans 13 amino acids. Germline lookup yields CDR1 SQVTM and CDR2 ANQGSEA. The V gene lost 3 bases and the J gene lost 6 bases, with 15 bases spanning the gap. As DNA, the CDR3 is TGCAGCGTTGAGAGGTGGGAGTCCGGCGAGCAGTACTTC. Translated, it gives CSVERWESGEQYF.

There are a few counts of this clonotype. V gene TRBV20-1 combines with J gene TRBJ2-3, with 8 positions matching TRBD2. V lost 3 bases, J lost 5 bases, and 4 bases stayed unmatched. Germline V lookup: CDR1 DFQATT, CDR2 SNEGSKA (reference sequence). The CDR3 length is 13 residues. The CDR3 region is CSASGRAIDTQYF. CDR3 bases: TGCAGTGCTAGCGGGAGGGCCATAGATACGCAGTATTTT.